This TCR beta chain emerged from a study of blood T cell repertoires in COVID-19. Some clones are missing from TCRdb's copy, which holds only in-frame ones; the method was immunoSEQ multiplex PCR. The repertoire includes about 280,000 clones, roughly 89% of them detected once, and about 6% sits in the top ten. The germline gives CDR1 DFQATT, CDR2 SNEGSKA (reference sequence). Losses at the gene ends were 3 bases for V and 6 bases for J; bases not matched to a gene: 13. This CDR3 is built from 16 residues. Participants reported their clinical history, and cohort assignment relied on those reports. The V call is TRBV20-1, the J call TRBJ2-1; 8 positions match TRBD2. This TCR was recovered from a woman aged 40 to 55 who had recovered from COVID-19. Sequenced input: PBMCs or T cells enriched from blood (not recorded which). CDR3 sequence reads: CSASLLSGSRGNEQFF. The CDR3 DNA reads TGCAGTGCTAGTCTCCTAAGCGGGAGTAGAGGCAATGAGCAGTTCTTC.